This is a list of T cell receptor beta chains from one sample in a study of T cells after yellow fever vaccination. TCRdb recomputed calls from the 5' RACE reads with MiXCR, one row per CDR3 protein. The table records 500,000 to 650,000 distinct CDR3 sequences, about a sixth of them present only once. The sample here was PBMCs, taken about 5 days after the first yellow fever vaccination. These receptors all come from a man between 18 and 35 years old who received the YFV17D yellow fever vaccine. CDR3s include the opening cysteine and the closing phenylalanine or tryptophan. Only some rows state a clone size, as once, few, many or a class for expanded clones.

. TRBV6-1 CASNRDIRRTNEKLFF
many TRBV29-1 CSSWGAGGNEQFF
few TRBV30 CAWSVGQNTEAFF
. TRBV7-6 CASSSSFASTDTQYF
. TRBV7-9 CASRMDRGLSEAFF
. TRBV7-6 CASSGGAYEQFF
. TRBV4-1 CASSQDLWGNGNQPQHF
. TRBV14 CASSRQRGETGSYEQYF
. TRBV18 CASSPPGLEQETQYF
. TRBV18 CASRRRDREYF
. TRBV5-1 CASSLSFPWTGDTDTQYF
few TRBV5-4 CASSLSTGRTDTQYF
few TRBV12-3/TRBV12-4 CASSLRGSRGYTF
many TRBV7-2 CASSLDGVTDTQYF
. TRBV5-1 CASSLSSPGAQYF
few TRBV12-3/TRBV12-4 CASSFSGTGLKLFF
few TRBV12-3/TRBV12-4 CASSLEGPSKNIQYF